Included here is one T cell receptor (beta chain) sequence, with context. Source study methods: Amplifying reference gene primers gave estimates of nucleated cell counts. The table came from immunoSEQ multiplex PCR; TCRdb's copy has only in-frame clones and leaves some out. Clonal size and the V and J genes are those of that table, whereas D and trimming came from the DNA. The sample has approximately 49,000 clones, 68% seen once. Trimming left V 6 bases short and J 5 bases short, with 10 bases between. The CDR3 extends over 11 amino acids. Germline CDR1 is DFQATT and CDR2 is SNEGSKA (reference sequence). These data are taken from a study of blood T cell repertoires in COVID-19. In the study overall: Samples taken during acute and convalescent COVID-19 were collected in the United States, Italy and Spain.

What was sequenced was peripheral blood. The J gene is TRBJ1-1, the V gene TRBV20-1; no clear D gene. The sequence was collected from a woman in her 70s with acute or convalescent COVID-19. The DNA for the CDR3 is TGCAGTGCCCAAAAAGAGACTGAAGCTTTCTTT. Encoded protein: CSAQKETEAFF.